This T cell receptor beta chain was identified during a study of shared clonotypes between healthy human individuals. Study conclusions and caveats: Against clonotypes common to all four donors, non-shared ones had lower generation probabilities.

To note about this clone: The antigen remains unidentified.

This CDR3 is 14 amino acids long. Germline-derived CDR1 and CDR2 are MNHEY and SMNVEV (reference sequence). The V segment lost 6 bases and the J segment 2 bases; nucleotides outside the gene matches: 6. Each donor was a Caucasian adult residing in Nashville, Tennessee. Researchers partitioned CD4+ cells into CD45RA+ naive and CD45RA-negative memory subsets. Genomic DNA (from each subset) was split evenly across several immunoSEQ plates. TCRdb keeps only in-frame clones here, not all; method: immunoSEQ multiplex PCR. The table has millions of clones, 85% to 95% seen once. The TCR was taken from a man younger than 35 in good health. Some clones in this sample may be carry-over from other donors' samples. The chain combines TRBV27 with TRBJ2-7; 8 bases match TRBD2. The sequencing input was naive CD4+ T cells from PBMCs. Subset here: CD45RA+ positively selected. CDR3 in DNA: TGTGCCAGCAGCCGCGGGGGGCGAGCCTACGAGCAGTACTTC. Translating gives CASSRGGRAYEQYF.